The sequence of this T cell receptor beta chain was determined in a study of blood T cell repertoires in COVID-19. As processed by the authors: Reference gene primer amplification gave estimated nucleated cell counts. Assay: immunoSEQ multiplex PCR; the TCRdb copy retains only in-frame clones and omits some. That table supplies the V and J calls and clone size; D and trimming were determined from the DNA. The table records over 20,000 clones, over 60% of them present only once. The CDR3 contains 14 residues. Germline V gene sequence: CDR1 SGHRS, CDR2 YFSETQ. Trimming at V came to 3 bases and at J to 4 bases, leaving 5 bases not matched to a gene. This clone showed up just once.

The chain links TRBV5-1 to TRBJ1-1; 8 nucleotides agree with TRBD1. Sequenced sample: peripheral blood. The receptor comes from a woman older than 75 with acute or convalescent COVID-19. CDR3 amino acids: CASSSQGASTEAFF. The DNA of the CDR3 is TGCGCCAGCAGCTCCCAGGGGGCTAGCACTGAAGCTTTCTTT.